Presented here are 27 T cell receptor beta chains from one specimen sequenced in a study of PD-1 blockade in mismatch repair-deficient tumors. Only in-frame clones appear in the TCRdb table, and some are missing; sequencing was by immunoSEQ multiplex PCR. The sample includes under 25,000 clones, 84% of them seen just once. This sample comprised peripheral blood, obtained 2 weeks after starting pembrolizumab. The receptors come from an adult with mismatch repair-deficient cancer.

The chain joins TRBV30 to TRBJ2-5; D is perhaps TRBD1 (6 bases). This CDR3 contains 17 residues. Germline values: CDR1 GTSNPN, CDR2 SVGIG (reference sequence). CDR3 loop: CARSRAGVHKNKETQYF. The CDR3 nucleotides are TGTGCAAGGAGTCGCGCAGGGGTTCACAAAAATAAAGAGACCCAGTACTTC.

CDR3 nucleotide sequence: TGCGCCAGCAGCCAAGAGCTAGCGGGAGCCGACGAGCAGTACTTC. Its protein product is CASSQELAGADEQYF. This chain connects TRBV4-1 to TRBJ2-7, with 10 positions matching TRBD2. There are 15 residues in the CDR3. Germline CDR1 is MGHRA and CDR2 is YSYEKL. The J segment lost 5 bases and the V segment lost 0 bases, leaving 4 bases of the junction unmatched.

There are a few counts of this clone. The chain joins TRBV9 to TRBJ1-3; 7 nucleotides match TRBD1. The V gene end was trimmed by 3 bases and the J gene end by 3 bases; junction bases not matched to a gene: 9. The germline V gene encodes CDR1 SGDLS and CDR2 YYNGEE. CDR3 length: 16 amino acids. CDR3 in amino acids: CASSATTGKYGNTIYF. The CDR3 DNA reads TGTGCCAGCAGCGCCACGACAGGGAAGTATGGAAACACCATATATTTT.

In nucleotides, the CDR3 is TGTGCCAGCAGTATGACATTAACCGGGGAGCTGTTTTTT. Amino acids: CASSMTLTGELFF. V and J are TRBV9 and TRBJ2-2; no clear D gene. The CDR3 has 13 amino acids. Germline CDR1 and CDR2: SGDLS and YYNGEE. Trimming shortened V by 5 bases and J by 5 bases, and 10 bases separated the two germline ends.

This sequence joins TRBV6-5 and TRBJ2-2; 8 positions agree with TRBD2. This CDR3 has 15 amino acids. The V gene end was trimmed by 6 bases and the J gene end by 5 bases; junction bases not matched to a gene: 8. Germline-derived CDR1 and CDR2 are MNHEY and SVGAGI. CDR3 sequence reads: CASRNFGRATGELFF. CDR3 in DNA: TGTGCCAGCAGAAACTTCGGGAGGGCAACCGGGGAGCTGTTTTTT.

This CDR3 is CASSSTSGSYNEQFF. The CDR3 bases are TGCGCCAGCAGCTCCACTAGCGGTTCCTACAATGAGCAGTTCTTC. V is TRBV5-1 and J is TRBJ2-1, with 8 bases matching TRBD2. This CDR3 has 15 residues. Germline assignment: CDR1 SGHRS and CDR2 YFSETQ. V shed 3 bases, J shed 1 base, and the junction held 3 bases outside the gene matches.

The CDR3 sequence: CASSLGLAEYNEQFF. CDR3 DNA sequence: TGCGCCAGCAGCTTGGGGCTAGCGGAGTACAATGAGCAGTTCTTC. This rearrangement joins TRBV5-1 to TRBJ2-1, with 7 bases matching TRBD2. Trimming at V came to 0 bases and at J to 4 bases, leaving 4 bases not matched to a gene. Per the germline V gene, CDR1 is SGHRS and CDR2 is YFSETQ. CDR3 length: 15 amino acids. Using reference TRBV5-1 and TRBJ2-1 for the parts outside the CDR3, the full variable domain is KAGVTQTPRYLIKTRGQQVTLSCSPISGHRSVSWYQQTPGQGLQFLFEYFSETQRNKGNFPGRFSGRQFSNSRSEMNVSTLELGDSALYLCASSLGLAEYNEQFFGPGTRLTVL.

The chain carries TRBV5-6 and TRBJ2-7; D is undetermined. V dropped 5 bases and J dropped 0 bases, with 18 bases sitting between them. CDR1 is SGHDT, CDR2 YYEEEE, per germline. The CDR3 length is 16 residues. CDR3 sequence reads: CASSLSKSWGSYEQYF. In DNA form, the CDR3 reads TGTGCCAGCAGTTTGTCCAAAAGTTGGGGCTCCTACGAGCAGTACTTC.

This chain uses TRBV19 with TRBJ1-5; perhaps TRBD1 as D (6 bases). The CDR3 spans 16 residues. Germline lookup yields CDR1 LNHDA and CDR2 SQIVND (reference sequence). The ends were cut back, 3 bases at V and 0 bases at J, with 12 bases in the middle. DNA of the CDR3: TGTGCCAGTAGTATGCAACAGGGATATAGCAATCAGCCCCAGCATTTT. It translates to CASSMQQGYSNQPQHF.

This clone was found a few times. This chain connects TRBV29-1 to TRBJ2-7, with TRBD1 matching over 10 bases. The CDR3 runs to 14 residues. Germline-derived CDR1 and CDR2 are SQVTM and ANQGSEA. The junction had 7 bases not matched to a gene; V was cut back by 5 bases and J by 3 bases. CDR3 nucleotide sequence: TGCAGCGTTATCGGGCGGACAGGGGGCTACGAGCAGTACTTC. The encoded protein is CSVIGRTGGYEQYF.

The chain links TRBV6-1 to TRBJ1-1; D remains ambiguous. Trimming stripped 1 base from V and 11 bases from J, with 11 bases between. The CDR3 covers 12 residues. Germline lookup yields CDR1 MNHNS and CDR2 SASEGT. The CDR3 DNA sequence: TGTGCCAGCAGTGAAGTTCCGGGCTCGGCTTTCTTT. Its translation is CASSEVPGSAFF.

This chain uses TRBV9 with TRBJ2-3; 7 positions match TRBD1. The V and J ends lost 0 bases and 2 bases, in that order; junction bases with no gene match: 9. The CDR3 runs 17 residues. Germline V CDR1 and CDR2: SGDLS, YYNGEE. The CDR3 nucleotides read TGTGCCAGCAGCGTAGACCATGACAGGGCCCCCACAGATACGCAGTATTTT. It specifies CASSVDHDRAPTDTQYF. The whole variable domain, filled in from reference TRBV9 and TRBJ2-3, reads DSGVTQTPKHLITATGQRVTLRCSPRSGDLSVYWYQQSLDQGLQFLIQYYNGEERAKGNILERFSAQQFPDLHSELNLSSLELGDSALYFCASSVDHDRAPTDTQYFGPGTRLTVL.

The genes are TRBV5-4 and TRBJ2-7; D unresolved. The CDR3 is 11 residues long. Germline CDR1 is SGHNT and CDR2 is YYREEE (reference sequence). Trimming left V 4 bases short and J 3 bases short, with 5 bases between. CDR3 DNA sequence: TGTGCCAGCAGCCAAGGCTACGAGCAGTACTTC. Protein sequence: CASSQGYEQYF.

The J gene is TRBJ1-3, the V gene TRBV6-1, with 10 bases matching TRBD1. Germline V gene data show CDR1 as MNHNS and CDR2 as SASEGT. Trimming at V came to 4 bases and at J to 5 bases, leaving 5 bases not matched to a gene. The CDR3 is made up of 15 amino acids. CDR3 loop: CASSGRQGARNTIYF. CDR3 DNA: TGTGCCAGCAGTGGCCGACAGGGGGCAAGAAACACCATATATTTT.

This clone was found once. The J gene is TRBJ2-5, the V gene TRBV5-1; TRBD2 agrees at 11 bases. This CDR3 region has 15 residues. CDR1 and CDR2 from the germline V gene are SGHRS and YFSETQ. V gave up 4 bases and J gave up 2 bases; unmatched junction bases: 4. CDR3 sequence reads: CASSAGTSGQETQYF. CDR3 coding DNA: TGCGCCAGCAGCGCGGGGACTAGCGGACAAGAGACCCAGTACTTC.

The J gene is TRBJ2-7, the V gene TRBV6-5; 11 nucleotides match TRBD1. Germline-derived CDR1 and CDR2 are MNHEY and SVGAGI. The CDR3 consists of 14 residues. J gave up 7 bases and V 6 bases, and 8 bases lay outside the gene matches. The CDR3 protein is CASRMGQGEMEQYF. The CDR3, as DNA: TGTGCCAGCAGAATGGGACAGGGGGAGATGGAGCAGTACTTC.

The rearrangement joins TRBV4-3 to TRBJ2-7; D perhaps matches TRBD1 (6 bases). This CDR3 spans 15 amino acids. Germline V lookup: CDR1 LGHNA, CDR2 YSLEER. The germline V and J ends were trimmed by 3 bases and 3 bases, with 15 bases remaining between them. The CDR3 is CASSHGFTGNYEQYF. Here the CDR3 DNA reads TGCGCCAGCAGCCACGGGTTCACAGGGAACTACGAGCAGTACTTC.

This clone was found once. CDR3 residues: CASSDGAGSYNEQFF. CDR3 coding DNA: TGTGCCAGCAGTGACGGGGCCGGGAGTTACAATGAGCAGTTCTTC. This chain connects TRBV6-4 to TRBJ2-1; perhaps TRBD2 as D (6 bases). The CDR3 has 15 residues. V dropped 2 bases and J dropped 4 bases, with 12 bases sitting between them. The germline V gene encodes CDR1 MRHNA and CDR2 SNTAGT.

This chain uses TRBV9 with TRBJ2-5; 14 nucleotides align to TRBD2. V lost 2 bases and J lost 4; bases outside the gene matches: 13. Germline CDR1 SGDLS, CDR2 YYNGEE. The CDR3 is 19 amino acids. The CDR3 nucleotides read TGTGCCAGCAGCGTCCACACCCCGACTAGCGGGAGGGCCGGAGAGACCCAGTACTTC. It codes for CASSVHTPTSGRAGETQYF. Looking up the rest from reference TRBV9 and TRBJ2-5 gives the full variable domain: DSGVTQTPKHLITATGQRVTLRCSPRSGDLSVYWYQQSLDQGLQFLIQYYNGEERAKGNILERFSAQQFPDLHSELNLSSLELGDSALYFCASSVHTPTSGRAGETQYFGPGTRLLVL.

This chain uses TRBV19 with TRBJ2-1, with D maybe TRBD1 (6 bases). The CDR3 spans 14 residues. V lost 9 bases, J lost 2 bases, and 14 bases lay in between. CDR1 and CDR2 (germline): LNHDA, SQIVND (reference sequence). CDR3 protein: CASKQGQAYNEQFF. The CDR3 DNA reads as TGTGCCAGCAAGCAGGGGCAGGCCTACAATGAGCAGTTCTTC.

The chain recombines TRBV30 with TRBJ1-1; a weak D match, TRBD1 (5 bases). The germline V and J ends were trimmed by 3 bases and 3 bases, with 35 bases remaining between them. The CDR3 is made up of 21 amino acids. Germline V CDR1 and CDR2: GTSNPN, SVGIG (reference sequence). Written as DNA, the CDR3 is TGTGCCTGGAGAAGGCTACCGGAGGGAGGGGTTCCAAGGGTATGGGACACTGAAGCTTTCTTT. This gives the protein CAWRRLPEGGVPRVWDTEAFF.

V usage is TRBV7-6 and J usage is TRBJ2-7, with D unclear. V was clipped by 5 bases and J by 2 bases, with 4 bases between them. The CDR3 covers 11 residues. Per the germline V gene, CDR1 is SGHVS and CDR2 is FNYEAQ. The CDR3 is CASSTAYEQYF. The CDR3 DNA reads TGTGCCAGCAGCACAGCCTACGAGCAGTACTTC.

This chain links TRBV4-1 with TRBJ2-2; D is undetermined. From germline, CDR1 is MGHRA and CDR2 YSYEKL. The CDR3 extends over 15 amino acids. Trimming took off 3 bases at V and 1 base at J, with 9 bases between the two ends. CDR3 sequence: CASSQVTENTGELFF. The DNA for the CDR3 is TGCGCCAGCAGCCAGGTAACGGAGAACACCGGGGAGCTGTTTTTT.

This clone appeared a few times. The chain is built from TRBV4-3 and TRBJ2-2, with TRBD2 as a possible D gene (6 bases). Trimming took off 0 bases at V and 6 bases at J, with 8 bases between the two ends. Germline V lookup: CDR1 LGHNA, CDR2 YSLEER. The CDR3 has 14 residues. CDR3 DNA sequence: TGCGCCAGCAGCCAAGATTGGGGGGCCGGGGAGCTGTTTTTT. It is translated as CASSQDWGAGELFF.

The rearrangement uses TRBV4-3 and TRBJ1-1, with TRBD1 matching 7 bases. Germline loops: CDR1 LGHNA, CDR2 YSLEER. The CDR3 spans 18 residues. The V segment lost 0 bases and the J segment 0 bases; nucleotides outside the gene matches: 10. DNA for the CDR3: TGCGCCAGCAGCCAAGATTTCGGTATGACAGGGTTGAACACTGAAGCTTTCTTT. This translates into CASSQDFGMTGLNTEAFF.

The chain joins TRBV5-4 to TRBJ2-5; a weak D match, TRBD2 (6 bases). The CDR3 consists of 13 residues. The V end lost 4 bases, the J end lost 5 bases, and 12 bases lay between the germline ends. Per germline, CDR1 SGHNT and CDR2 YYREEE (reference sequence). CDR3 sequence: CASSDGTAETQYF. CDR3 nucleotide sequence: TGTGCCAGCAGCGACGGGACTGCGGAGACCCAGTACTTC.

The CDR3 region has the DNA TGTGCCAGCAGCGAATCCCAGGGGGCCCCTGAAGCTTTCTTT. Translation gives CASSESQGAPEAFF. The chain recombines TRBV6-1 with TRBJ1-1; 8 bases are shared with TRBD1. From germline, CDR1 is MNHNS and CDR2 SASEGT. The CDR3 is made up of 14 amino acids. With V trimmed by 6 bases and J by 6 bases, 9 bases remained unmatched.